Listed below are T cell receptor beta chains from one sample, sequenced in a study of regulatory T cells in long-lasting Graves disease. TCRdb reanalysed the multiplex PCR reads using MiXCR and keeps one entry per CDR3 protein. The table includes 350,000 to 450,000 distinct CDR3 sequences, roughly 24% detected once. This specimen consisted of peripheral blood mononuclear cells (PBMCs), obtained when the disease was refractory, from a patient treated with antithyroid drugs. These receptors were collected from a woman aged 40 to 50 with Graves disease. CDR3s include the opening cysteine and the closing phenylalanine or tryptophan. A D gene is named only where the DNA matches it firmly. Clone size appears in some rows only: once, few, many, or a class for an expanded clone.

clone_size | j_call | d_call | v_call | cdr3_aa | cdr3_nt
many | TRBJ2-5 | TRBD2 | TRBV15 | CATSPGTSGSRAETQYF | TGTGCCACCAGCCCTGGGACTAGCGGGAGTCGGGCAGAGACCCAGTACTTC
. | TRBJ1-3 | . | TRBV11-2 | CASSFRSSTVHNTIYF | TGTGCCAGCAGCTTCCGGTCATCGACAGTACACAACACCATATATTTT
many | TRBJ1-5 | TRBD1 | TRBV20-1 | CSARDLRGIGNQPQHF | TGCAGTGCTAGAGATCTCAGGGGGATAGGCAATCAGCCCCAGCATTTT
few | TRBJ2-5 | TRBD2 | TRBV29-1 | CSVVAGGGAQYF | TGCAGCGTTGTAGCGGGAGGCGGGGCCCAGTACTTC
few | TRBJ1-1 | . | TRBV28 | CASSRGRFEAFF | TGTGCCAGCAGTCGGGGACGTTTTGAAGCTTTCTTT
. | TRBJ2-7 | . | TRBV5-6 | CASSRRRPLSSYEQYF | TGTGCCAGCAGCCGAAGACGCCCCTTGAGCTCCTACGAGCAGTACTTC
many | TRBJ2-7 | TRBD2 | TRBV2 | CATKTPGRPSYEQYF | TGTGCCACCAAAACTCCCGGGAGGCCCTCCTACGAGCAGTACTTC
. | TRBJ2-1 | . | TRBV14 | CASSQGILKVNEQFF | TGTGCCAGCAGCCAAGGTATCTTGAAGGTCAATGAGCAGTTCTTC
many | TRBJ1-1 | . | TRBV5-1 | CASSSAGQRNTEAFF | TGCGCCAGCAGCTCGGCTGGACAGAGGAACACTGAAGCTTTCTTT
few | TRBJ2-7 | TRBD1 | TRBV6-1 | CASSARDRGGEQYF | TGTGCCAGCAGTGCCCGGGACAGGGGAGGCGAGCAGTACTTC
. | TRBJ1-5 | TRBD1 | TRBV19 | CASRKDREGNQPQHF | TGTGCCAGTAGAAAGGACAGGGAAGGGAATCAGCCCCAGCATTTT
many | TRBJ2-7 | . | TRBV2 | CASQPSSYEQYF | TGTGCCAGCCAACCATCTTCCTACGAGCAGTACTTC
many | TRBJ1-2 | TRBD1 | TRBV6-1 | CASSPQGQLNYGYTF | TGTGCCAGCAGTCCCCAGGGACAGCTTAACTATGGCTACACCTTC
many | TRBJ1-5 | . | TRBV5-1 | CASSLEPNQPQHF | TGTGCCAGCAGCTTGGAGCCAAATCAGCCCCAGCATTTT
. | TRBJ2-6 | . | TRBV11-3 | CASSLGTYSGANVLTF | TGTGCCAGCAGCCTCGGGACTTACTCTGGGGCCAACGTCCTGACTTTC
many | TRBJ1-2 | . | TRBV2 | CASNLWTASPYGYTF | TGTGCCAGCAACTTATGGACAGCCTCCCCCTATGGCTACACCTTC
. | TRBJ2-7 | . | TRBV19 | CASSIRRHSYEQYF | TGTGCCAGTAGTATCCGTCGGCACTCCTACGAGCAGTACTTC
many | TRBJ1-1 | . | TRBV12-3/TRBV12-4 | CASIQNGRVATEAFF | TGTGCCAGCATCCAAAACGGGAGGGTGGCCACTGAAGCTTTCTTT
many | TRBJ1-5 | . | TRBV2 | CASSWARGQPQHF | TGTGCCAGCTCCTGGGCCCGAGGGCAGCCCCAGCATTTT
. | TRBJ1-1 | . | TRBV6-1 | CASSRDPGEAFF | TGTGCCAGCAGCCGCGACCCTGGGGAAGCTTTCTTT
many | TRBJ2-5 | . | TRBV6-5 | CASSYFGLPRAETQYF | TGTGCCAGCAGTTACTTCGGACTTCCCCGGGCAGAGACCCAGTACTTC
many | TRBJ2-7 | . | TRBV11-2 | CASSQQEALPYEQYF | TGTGCCAGCAGCCAACAGGAGGCACTACCCTACGAGCAGTACTTC
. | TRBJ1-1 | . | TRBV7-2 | CASSRRGTLNTEAFF | TGTGCCAGCAGCCGGCGGGGAACTCTGAACACTGAAGCTTTCTTT
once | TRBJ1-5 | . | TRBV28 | CASSLGEAQHF | TGTGCCAGCAGTTTGGGGGAGGCCCAGCATTTT
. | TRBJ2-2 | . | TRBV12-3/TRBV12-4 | CASSWSSSGELFF | TGTGCCAGCAGTTGGTCCTCCAGCGGGGAGCTGTTTTTT
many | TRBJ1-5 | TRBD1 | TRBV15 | CATSRPVDREDNQPQHF | TGTGCCACCAGCAGACCTGTGGACAGGGAAGACAATCAGCCCCAGCATTTT